This note documents a single T cell receptor (beta chain) sequence. The data are from a study of cytomegalovirus exposure and HLA in healthy donors. Germline-derived CDR1 and CDR2 are SGHKS and YYEKEE (reference sequence). V lost 1 base to trimming and J lost 3 bases; unmatched junction nucleotides: 11. This CDR3 is 17 amino acids long. A multiplex PCR was run with 60 Vbeta primers and 13 Jbeta primers. TCRdb keeps only in-frame clones here, not all; method: immunoSEQ multiplex PCR. The sample includes some 110,000 clones, more than 70% of them seen just once. V is TRBV5-5 and J is TRBJ1-1; 8 bases line up with TRBD1. The receptor was isolated from a man between 40 and 49 years old in good health and CMV-seronegative. The sequenced sample was PBMCs. In nucleotides, the CDR3 is TGTGCCAGCAGCTTGATGATCCAGGGGGCAGCGGACACTGAAGCTTTCTTT. It specifies CASSLMIQGAADTEAFF.